This T cell receptor (beta chain) is drawn from a study of T-cell memory formation after mild COVID-19. Overall study: Each donor largely had its own TCR clusters. Regarding the study as a whole: While clones contracting from day 15 to 85 were balanced between CD4 and CD8, later expanders leaned CD4+.

TCRdb analysed the 5' RACE reads with MiXCR anew, one entry per CDR3 protein. The sample shows roughly 200,000 distinct CDR3 sequences, about a sixth of them seen only once. V lost 4 bases and J 0 bases, leaving 7 bases between the germline ends. Per the germline V gene, CDR1 is SGHRS and CDR2 is YFSETQ. The CDR3 has 13 amino acids. This clonotype was counted a few times. Its target is unknown. Sequencing was carried out using PBMCs or a T cell subset sorted from them (not recorded which). This TCR was recovered from an adult woman who had mild COVID-19 (a few samples of this study predate the infection). Cell type and time point are not known. This chain connects TRBV5-1 to TRBJ1-1, with unresolved D. CDR3 sequence: CASSHQLNTEAFF. The CDR3 DNA follows: TGCGCCAGCAGCCACCAGTTGAACACTGAAGCTTTCTTT.